One sample yielded the 20 T cell receptor beta chains listed below, sequenced in a study of T cell repertoires in breast cancer. The expanded emulsion RT-PCR method captured paired alpha and beta chains from CD8+ T cells. Unpaired genes were suppressed by blocking oligonucleotides during a second nested PCR. TCRdb independently ran MiXCR on the emulsion pairing reads; one entry per CDR3 protein. In the table there are 140 to 150 distinct CDR3 sequences, 35% to 45% of which are singletons. Sequenced material: CD8+ T cells. These receptors originate from a pool of human donors with breast cancer or a healthy control (not recorded which).

Turning to this clonotype: This likely comes from a read error, as the CDR3 has no conserved phenylalanine or tryptophan at its end. The V and J genes are TRBV6-1 and TRBJ2-7; weak D call: TRBD1 (6 bases). The CDR3 loop spans 14 amino acids. The germline CDR1 and CDR2 sequences are MNHNS and SASEGT. Trimming stripped 7 bases from V and 2 bases from J, with 15 bases between. CDR3 region: CASNRDLPPYEQYL. The CDR3 DNA reads TGTGCCAGCAACAGGGATCTCCCCCCCTACGAGCAGTACCTC.

Worth noting for this clonotype: The conserved closing phenylalanine or tryptophan is absent in this CDR3, likely reflecting a read error. The gene calls are TRBV7-3 and TRBJ1-2, with a possible D match to TRBD1 (5 bases). Trimming removed 5 bases at V and 4 bases at J, with 11 bases between. CDR3 length equals 13 residues. Germline CDR1 SGHTA, CDR2 FQGTGA. This CDR3 reads CASSLNGGYGYTP. The CDR3 coding sequence is TGTGCCAGCAGCCTAAACGGGGGCTATGGCTACACCCCC.

DNA for the CDR3: TGTGCCAGTGGTTTAGGTCGCAGCACTGAAGCTTTCTTT. This encodes CASGLGRSTEAFF. The chain employs TRBV7-6 and TRBJ1-1; no firm D call. The germline V and J ends were trimmed by 9 bases and 4 bases, with 15 bases remaining between them. This CDR3 is built from 13 residues. Germline CDR1 reads SGHVS; CDR2 reads FNYEAQ.

Within the sample, this clonotype is large. The rearrangement uses TRBV10-1 and TRBJ1-4; D may be TRBD1 (6 bases). CDR3 size: 12 residues. Trimming took 4 bases from V and 12 from J, leaving 12 bases between them. Germline V CDR1 and CDR2: WNHNN, SYGVQD (reference sequence). In nucleotides, the CDR3 is TGCGCCAGCAGTGCAGACAGGTCTGAACTGTTTTTT. Translated: CASSADRSELFF.

About this clonotype: Sequence at one end of the junction differs from germline and may be a read error. The chain employs TRBV7-2 and TRBJ1-6; 7 bases agree with TRBD1. The CDR3 has 15 residues. Germline values: CDR1 SGHTA, CDR2 FQGNSA. The CDR3: CAGSQDRAGNPPLHF. In DNA, the CDR3 is TGTGCCGGCAGCCAAGACAGGGCGGGGAACCCACCCCTCCACTTT.

Worth noting for this clonotype: This may arise from a read error, as a much more abundant clone is one base away. In DNA, the CDR3 is TGTGCCAGCAGCTTCCTGCCGGCTAATGAAAAACTGTTTTTT. This sequence encodes CASSFLPANEKLFF. The rearrangement uses TRBV7-6 and TRBJ1-4, with no clear D. This CDR3 comprises 14 residues. V was pared by 3 bases and J by 3 bases, with 8 bases between. Germline V gene data show CDR1 as SGHVS and CDR2 as FNYEAQ.

This clonotype was counted between two and nine times. CDR3 region: CASSLELYSPLHF. The CDR3 bases are TGTGCCAGCAGCTTAGAGTTATATTCACCCCTCCACTTT. This rearrangement joins TRBV7-2 to TRBJ1-6; D unresolved. The V end lost 1 base, the J end lost 8 bases, and 6 bases lay between the germline ends. CDR1 and CDR2 from the germline V gene are SGHTA and FQGNSA. The CDR3 is 13 amino acids.

The rearrangement links TRBV7-6 to TRBJ1-4; no reliable D call. Looked up from germline, CDR1 is SGHVS and CDR2 is FNYEAQ. Trimming shortened V by 8 bases and J by 3 bases, and 13 bases separated the two germline ends. CDR3 size: 14 residues. This CDR3 is CASFALTANEKLFF. DNA of the CDR3: TGTGCCAGCTTCGCTCTGACGGCTAATGAAAAACTGTTTTTT.

This chain uses TRBV7-3 with TRBJ1-2, with D possibly being TRBD1 (5 bases). In germline, CDR1 is SGHTA, CDR2 FQGTGA. CDR3 length: 13 residues. V lost 1 base to trimming and J lost 6 bases, with 9 bases between them. In nucleotides, the CDR3 is TGTGCCAGCAGCTTAAGCGGGGGTCATGGCTACACCTTC. Its translation is CASSLSGGHGYTF.

About this clonotype: A read error may account for a junction end that differs from germline. The genes are TRBV10-1 and TRBJ1-4, with a possible D match to TRBD1 (6 bases). From germline, CDR1 is WNHNN and CDR2 SYGVQD (reference sequence). The CDR3 runs to 12 residues. DNA of the CDR3: TGCGCCAGCATTGCAGACAGGTCTGAACTTTTTTTT. It is translated as CASIADRSELFF.

On this clonotype itself: The final CDR3 position lacks the conserved phenylalanine or tryptophan, pointing to a likely read error. This rearrangement joins TRBV7-3 to TRBJ1-2; D possibly corresponds to TRBD1 (5 bases). CDR1 SGHTA and CDR2 FQGTGA come from the germline V gene. CDR3 length: 13 amino acids. CDR3 in DNA: TGTGCCTGCAGCTTATACGGGGGCTATGGCTACACCTCC. Translation: CACSLYGGYGYTS.

As for this clonotype: The junction does not match germline at one end; this may be a read error. CDR3 region: CASSLASGGAYERYF. The CDR3 DNA reads as TGTGCCAGCAGCTTAGCTAGCGGGGGGGCCTACGAGCGGTACTTC. This chain uses TRBV7-2 with TRBJ2-7; TRBD2 agrees at 11 bases. Looked up from germline, CDR1 is SGHTA and CDR2 is FQGNSA. The CDR3 is 15 residues long.

Sample share makes this clonotype medium-sized. The rearrangement links TRBV7-2 to TRBJ1-3; D is unclear. This CDR3 region has 12 residues. Germline V lookup: CDR1 SGHTA, CDR2 FQGNSA. V shed 2 bases and J shed 2 bases, with 1 base lying between them. The CDR3 nucleotides are TGTGCCAGCAGCTTAACTGGAAACACCATATATTTT. This gives the protein CASSLTGNTIYF.

This clonotype counts as medium-sized (0.01 to 0.1%). One junction end disagrees with the germline gene, perhaps due to a read error. V usage is TRBV6-1 and J usage is TRBJ2-1, with D possibly being TRBD2 (5 bases). The CDR3 is 14 residues long. Germline V gives CDR1 MNHNS, CDR2 SASEGT. CDR3 region: CASNGMAINNEHFF. CDR3 coding DNA: TGTGCCAGCAACGGGATGGCCATTAACAATGAGCATTTCTTT.

This clonotype is large. A much larger clone sits a single nucleotide away, making a read error possible. The gene calls are TRBV7-2 and TRBJ1-6, with TRBD1 matching over 7 bases. This CDR3 has 15 amino acids. Germline-derived CDR1 and CDR2 are SGHTA and FQGNSA. DNA for the CDR3: TGTGCCAGCAGCCAAGACAGGGCGGGGAATTTACCCCTCCACTTT. It specifies CASSQDRAGNLPLHF.

There are a few counts of this clonotype. This chain uses TRBV19 with TRBJ2-4; D is unclear. Germline V CDR1 and CDR2: LNHDA, SQIVND (reference sequence). V lost 1 base, J lost 0 bases, and 10 bases lay in between. The CDR3 is 16 residues long. The CDR3 nucleotides are TGTGCCAGTAGTATAGGTACGATGTCAGCCAAAAACATTCAGTACTTC. It yields the protein CASSIGTMSAKNIQYF.

The CDR3 region is CASSNSYNEQFF. As DNA, the CDR3 is TGTGCCAGCAGTAATTCGTACAATGAGCAGTTCTTC. This chain joins TRBV7-6 and TRBJ2-1; no reliable D call. Germline V lookup: CDR1 SGHVS, CDR2 FNYEAQ. The CDR3 has 12 amino acids. Trimming cost V 6 bases and J 4 bases, with 7 bases left between them. Full variable domain (rest looked up from reference TRBV7-6 and TRBJ2-1): GAGVSQSPRYKVTKRGQDVALRCDPISGHVSLYWYRQALGQGPEFLTYFNYEAQQDKSGLPNDRFSAERPEGSISTLTIQRTEQRDSAMYRCASSNSYNEQFFGPGTRLTVL.

The chain has TRBV7-6 and TRBJ1-4; D unresolved. Germline CDR1 reads SGHVS; CDR2 reads FNYEAQ. There are 13 residues in the CDR3. V was cut by 5 bases and J by 3 bases, with 7 bases left in between. CDR3 in DNA: TGTGCCAGCAGCGCCCTGGCTAATGAAAAACTGTTTTTT. Encoded protein: CASSALANEKLFF.

This clonotype occurred once. The chain recombines TRBV5-4 with TRBJ2-3, with 8 positions matching TRBD2. The length of the CDR3 is 14 residues. Germline CDR1 and CDR2: SGHNT and YYREEE (reference sequence). The trim removed 1 base at V and 5 bases at J, leaving 3 bases unmatched. CDR3 bases: TGTGCCAGCAGCTTGACTAGCGGTGGAGATACGCAGTATTTT. Residues: CASSLTSGGDTQYF.

The chain joins TRBV6-6 to TRBJ2-1; 7 bases agree with TRBD2. Trimming at V came to 7 bases and at J to 5 bases, leaving 8 bases not matched to a gene. The CDR3 extends over 14 amino acids. In germline, CDR1 is MNHNY, CDR2 SVGAGI (reference sequence). The CDR3 region has the DNA TGTGCCAGCAATGGGAGGGCAATCCACAATGAGCAGTTCTTC. Translated, it gives CASNGRAIHNEQFF.